This entry features one T cell receptor (beta chain) sequence. The antigen is unknown. Unsorted PBMC DNA was sequenced on ten immunoSEQ deep assay plates. Sequencing used immunoSEQ multiplex PCR; TCRdb keeps in-frame clones, though not all of them. Of fewer than 550,000 clones in the sample, approximately 79% were seen once. These data belong to a study of shared clonotypes between healthy human individuals. Study background: With ages of 18 to 49, the donors were two women and a few men. Broader study findings: Sampling covered nothing but blood. Tissue TCR repertoires likely differ from those found in blood.

Samples left unsorted employed approximately 90 million PBMCs for genomic DNA. Germline values: CDR1 SGHRS, CDR2 YFSETQ. The CDR3 loop spans 17 amino acids. V gave up 0 bases and J gave up 6 bases; unmatched junction bases: 10. Sequencing input: PBMCs. The chain combines TRBV5-1 with TRBJ1-2; 11 positions agree with TRBD1. The source is a woman aged 40 to 50 in good health. Some clones in this sample may be carry-over from other donors' samples. Here the CDR3 reads CASSLEPASGQGDGYTF. DNA for the CDR3: TGCGCCAGCAGCTTGGAACCCGCCTCGGGACAGGGGGATGGCTACACCTTC.